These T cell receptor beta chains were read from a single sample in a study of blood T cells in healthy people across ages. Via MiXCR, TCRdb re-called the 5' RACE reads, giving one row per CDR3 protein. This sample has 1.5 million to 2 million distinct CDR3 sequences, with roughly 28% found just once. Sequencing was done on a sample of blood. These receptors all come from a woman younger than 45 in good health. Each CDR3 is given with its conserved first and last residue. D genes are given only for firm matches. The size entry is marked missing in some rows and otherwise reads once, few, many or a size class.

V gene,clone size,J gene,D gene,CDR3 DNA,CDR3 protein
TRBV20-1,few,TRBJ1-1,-,TGCAGTGCTAGAGGGGCTTCCACTGAAGCTTTCTTT,CSARGASTEAFF
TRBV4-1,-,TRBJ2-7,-,TGCGCCAGCAGCCACCTTACAGGGCCCCACGAGCAGTACTTC,CASSHLTGPHEQYF
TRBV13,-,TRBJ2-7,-,TGTGCCAGCAGCTTAAGGACAGGGAGGGCCGAGCAGTACTTC,CASSLRTGRAEQYF
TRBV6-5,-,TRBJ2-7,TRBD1,TGTGCCAGCAGTTACTCGACTGGACAGGGATCCTACGAGCAGTACTTC,CASSYSTGQGSYEQYF
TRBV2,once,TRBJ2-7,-,TGTGCCAGCAAGAAGGATATCGGAGGCGACGCGTTCTACTACGAGCAGTACTTC,CASKKDIGGDAFYYEQYF
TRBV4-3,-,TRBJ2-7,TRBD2,TGCGCCAGCAGCCAAGGGGGACTAGCGGGAGGCCCCTACGAGCAGTACTTC,CASSQGGLAGGPYEQYF
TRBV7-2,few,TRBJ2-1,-,TGTGCCAGCAGCTCCTCGCCGGCGTACAATGAGCAGTTCTTC,CASSSSPAYNEQFF
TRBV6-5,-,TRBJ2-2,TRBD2,TGTGCCAGCAGTTACGAGGACGGGACTAGCGGGGCTTTGAACACCGGGGAGCTGTTTTTT,CASSYEDGTSGALNTGELFF
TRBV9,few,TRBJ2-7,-,TGTGCCAGCAGCGTGGGACGGGACCACTCCTACGAGCAGTACTTC,CASSVGRDHSYEQYF
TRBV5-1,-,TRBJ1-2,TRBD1,TGCGCCAGCAGCTCCGCGGGACAGGGTGGTAAGGGCTACACCTTC,CASSSAGQGGKGYTF
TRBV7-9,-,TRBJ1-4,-,TGTGCCAGCAGCCTGCGGGAGACGGCTAATGAAAAACTGTTTTTT,CASSLRETANEKLFF
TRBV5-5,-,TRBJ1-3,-,TGTGCCAGCAGCTCGCGTGCAGACACCATATATTTT,CASSSRADTIYF
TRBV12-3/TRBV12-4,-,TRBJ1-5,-,TGTGCCAGCAGCCCCGACAGGTTTAATCAGCCCCAGCATTTT,CASSPDRFNQPQHF
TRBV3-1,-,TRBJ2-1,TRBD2,TGTGCCAGCAGCCTTTTCCGTGGACTAGCGGGGGGGAATGAGCAGTTCTTC,CASSLFRGLAGGNEQFF
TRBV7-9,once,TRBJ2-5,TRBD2,TGTGCCAGCAGCTTAGTAAGTCTAGCGGGAGAAGAGACCCAGTACTTC,CASSLVSLAGEETQYF
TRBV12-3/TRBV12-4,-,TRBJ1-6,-,TGTGCCAGCAGTAGTGGCAGAGGTGATTCACCCCTCCACTTT,CASSSGRGDSPLHF
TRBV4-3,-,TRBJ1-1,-,TGCGCCAACAGCCAAGATTGGCGCAGTGAAGCTTTCTTT,CANSQDWRSEAFF
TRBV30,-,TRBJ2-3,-,TGTGCCTGGAGCGGAGGGGGGATGAATACGCGGTATTTT,CAWSGGGMNTRYF
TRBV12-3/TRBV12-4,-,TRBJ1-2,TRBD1,TGTGCCAGCACCCCTCGGAGGGACAGGACCTATGGCTACACCTTC,CASTPRRDRTYGYTF
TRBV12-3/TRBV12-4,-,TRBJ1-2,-,TGTGCCAGCAGTACCGCCGGGACCCTCTACTACACCTTC,CASSTAGTLYYTF
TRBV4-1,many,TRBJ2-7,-,TGCGCCAGCAGCCAAGATCACCCAGGGTATTCCTACGAGCAGTACTTC,CASSQDHPGYSYEQYF
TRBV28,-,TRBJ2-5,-,TGTGCCAGCAGTTTGGTCAGGTCTGGGACCCAGTACTTC,CASSLVRSGTQYF
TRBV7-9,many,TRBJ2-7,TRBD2,TGTGCCAGCGATTGGACTAGCGGAAGCGAGCAGTACTTC,CASDWTSGSEQYF
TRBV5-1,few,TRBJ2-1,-,TGCGCCAGCAGCGAGACAACCATGGAGCAGTTCTTC,CASSETTMEQFF
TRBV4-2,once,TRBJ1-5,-,TGTGTCAGCAGCCAAGCCGGTCAGCCCCAGCATTTT,CVSSQAGQPQHF
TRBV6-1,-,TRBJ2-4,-,TGTGCCAGCAGTGGATATTCCGGGAATTATTGGAATACCAAAAACATTCAGTACTTC,CASSGYSGNYWNTKNIQYF